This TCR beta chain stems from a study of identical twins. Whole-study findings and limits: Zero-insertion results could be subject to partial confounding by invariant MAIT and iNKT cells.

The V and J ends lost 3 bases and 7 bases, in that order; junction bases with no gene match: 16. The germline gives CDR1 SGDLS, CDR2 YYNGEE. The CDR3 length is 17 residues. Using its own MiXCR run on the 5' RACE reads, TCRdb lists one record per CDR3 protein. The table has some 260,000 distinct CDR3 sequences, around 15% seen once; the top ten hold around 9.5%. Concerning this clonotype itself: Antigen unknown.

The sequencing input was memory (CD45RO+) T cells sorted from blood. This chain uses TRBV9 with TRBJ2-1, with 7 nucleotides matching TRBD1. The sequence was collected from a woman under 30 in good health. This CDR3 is CASSDPEGTAKVNEQFF. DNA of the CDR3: TGTGCCAGCAGCGACCCGGAAGGGACAGCTAAGGTAAATGAGCAGTTCTTC.